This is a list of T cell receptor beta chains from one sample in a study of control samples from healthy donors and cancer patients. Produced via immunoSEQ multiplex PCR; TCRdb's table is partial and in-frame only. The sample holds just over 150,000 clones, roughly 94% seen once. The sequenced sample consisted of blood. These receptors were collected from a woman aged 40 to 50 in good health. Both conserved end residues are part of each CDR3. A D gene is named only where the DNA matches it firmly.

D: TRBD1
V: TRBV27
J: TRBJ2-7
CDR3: CASSRDRWAYEQYF

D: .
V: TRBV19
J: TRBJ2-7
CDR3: CASSRGNPSSSYEQYF

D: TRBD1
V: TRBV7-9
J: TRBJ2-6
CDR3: CASSPRDSELWANVLTF

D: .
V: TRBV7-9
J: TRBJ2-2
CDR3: CASSLDGPNTGELFF

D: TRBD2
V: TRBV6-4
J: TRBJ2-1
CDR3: CASSVLAGEGNEQFF

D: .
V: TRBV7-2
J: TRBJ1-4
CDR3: CASSSGVRGRREKLFF

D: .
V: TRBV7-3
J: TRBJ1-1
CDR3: CASSQNRDTEAFF

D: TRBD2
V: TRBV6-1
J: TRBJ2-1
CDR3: CASSERGLAGVYEQFF

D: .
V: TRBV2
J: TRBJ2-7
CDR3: CASRGWGNEQYF

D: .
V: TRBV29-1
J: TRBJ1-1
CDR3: CSVERSLNTEAFF

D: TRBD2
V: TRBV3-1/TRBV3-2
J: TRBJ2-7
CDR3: CASSQNFSGGPVEQYF

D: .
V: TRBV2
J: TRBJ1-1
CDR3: CASRTTGAFF